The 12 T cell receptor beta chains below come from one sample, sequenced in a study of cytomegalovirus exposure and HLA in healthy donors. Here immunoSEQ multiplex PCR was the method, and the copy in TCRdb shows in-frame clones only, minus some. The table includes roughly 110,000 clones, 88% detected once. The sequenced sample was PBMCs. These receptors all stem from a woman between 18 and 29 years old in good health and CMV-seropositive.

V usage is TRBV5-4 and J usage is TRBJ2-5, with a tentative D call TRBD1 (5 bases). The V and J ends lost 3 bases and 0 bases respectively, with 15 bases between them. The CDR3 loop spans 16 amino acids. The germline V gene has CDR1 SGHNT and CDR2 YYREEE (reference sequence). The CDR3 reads CASSSPWGRDQETQYF. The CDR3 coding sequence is TGTGCCAGCAGCTCCCCCTGGGGCAGGGACCAAGAGACCCAGTACTTC.

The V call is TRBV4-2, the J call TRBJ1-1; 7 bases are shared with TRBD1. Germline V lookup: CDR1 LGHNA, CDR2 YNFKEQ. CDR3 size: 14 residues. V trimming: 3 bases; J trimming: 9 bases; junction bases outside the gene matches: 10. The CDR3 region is CASSQDMDRPKAFF. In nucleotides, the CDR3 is TGTGCCAGCAGCCAGGATATGGACAGGCCCAAAGCTTTCTTT.

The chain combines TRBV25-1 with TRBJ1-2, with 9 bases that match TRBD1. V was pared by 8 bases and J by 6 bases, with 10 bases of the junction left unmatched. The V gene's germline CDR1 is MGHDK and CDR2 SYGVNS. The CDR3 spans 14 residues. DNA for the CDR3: TGTGCCAGCGGGGAACAGGGGGCTGTGCATGGCTACACCTTC. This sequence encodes CASGEQGAVHGYTF.

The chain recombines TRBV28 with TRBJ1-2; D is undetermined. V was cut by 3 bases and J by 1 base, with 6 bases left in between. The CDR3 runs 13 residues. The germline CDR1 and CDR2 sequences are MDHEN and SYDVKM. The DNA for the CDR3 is TGTGCCAGCAGTTTCTTCCGTAACTATGGCTACACCTTC. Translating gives CASSFFRNYGYTF.

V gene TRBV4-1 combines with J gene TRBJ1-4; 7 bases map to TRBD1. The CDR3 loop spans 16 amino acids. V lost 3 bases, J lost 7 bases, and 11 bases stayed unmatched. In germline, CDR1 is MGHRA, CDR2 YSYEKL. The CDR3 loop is CASSQTETGWGEKLFF. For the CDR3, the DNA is TGCGCCAGCAGCCAGACCGAGACAGGGTGGGGTGAAAAACTGTTTTTT.

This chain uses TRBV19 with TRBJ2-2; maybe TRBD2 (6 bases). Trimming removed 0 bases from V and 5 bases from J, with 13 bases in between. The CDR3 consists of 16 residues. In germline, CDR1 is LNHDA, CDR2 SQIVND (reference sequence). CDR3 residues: CASSIERLAFTGELFF. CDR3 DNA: TGTGCCAGTAGTATAGAACGGCTAGCGTTTACCGGGGAGCTGTTTTTT.

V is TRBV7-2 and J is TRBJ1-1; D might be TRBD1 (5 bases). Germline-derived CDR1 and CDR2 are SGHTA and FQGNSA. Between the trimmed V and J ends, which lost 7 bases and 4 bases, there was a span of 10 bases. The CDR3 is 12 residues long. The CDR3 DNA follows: TGTGCCAGCATACCGGGGGGCACTGAAGCTTTCTTT. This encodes CASIPGGTEAFF.

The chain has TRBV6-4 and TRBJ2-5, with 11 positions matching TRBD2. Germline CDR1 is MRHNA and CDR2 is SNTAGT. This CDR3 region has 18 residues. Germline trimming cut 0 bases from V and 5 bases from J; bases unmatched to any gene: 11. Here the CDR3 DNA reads TGTGCCAGCAGTGACTCCCCCTTTAGCGGGGGGGTGGAGGAGACCCAGTACTTC. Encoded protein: CASSDSPFSGGVEETQYF.

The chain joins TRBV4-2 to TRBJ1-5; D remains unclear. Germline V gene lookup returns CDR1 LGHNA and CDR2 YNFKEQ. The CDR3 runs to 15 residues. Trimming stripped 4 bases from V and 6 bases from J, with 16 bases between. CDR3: CASSRELGLSQPQHF. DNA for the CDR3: TGTGCCAGCAGCCGAGAGTTGGGCCTAAGTCAGCCCCAGCATTTT.

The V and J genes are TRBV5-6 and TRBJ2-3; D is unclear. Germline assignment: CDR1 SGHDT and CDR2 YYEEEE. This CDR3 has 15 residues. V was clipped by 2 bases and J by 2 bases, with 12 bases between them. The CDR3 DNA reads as TGTGCCAGCAGCTTCGGAACAGCCAACACAGATACGCAGTATTTT. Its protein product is CASSFGTANTDTQYF.

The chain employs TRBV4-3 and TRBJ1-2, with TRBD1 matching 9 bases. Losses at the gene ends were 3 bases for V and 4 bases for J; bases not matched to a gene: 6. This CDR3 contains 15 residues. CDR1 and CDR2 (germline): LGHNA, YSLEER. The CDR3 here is CASSQNRGRFYGYTF. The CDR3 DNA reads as TGCGCCAGCAGCCAGAACAGGGGGCGCTTCTATGGCTACACCTTC.

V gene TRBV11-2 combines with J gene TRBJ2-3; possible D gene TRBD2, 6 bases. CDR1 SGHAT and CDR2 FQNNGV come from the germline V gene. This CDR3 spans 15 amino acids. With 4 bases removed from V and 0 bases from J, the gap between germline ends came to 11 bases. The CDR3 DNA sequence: TGTGCCAGCAGCTCGGGCGGGGCTAGCACAGATACGCAGTATTTT. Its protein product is CASSSGGASTDTQYF.